The clone carrying this TCR beta chain has at least ten counts. The entry originates in a study of CD8 T cells in ankylosing spondylitis. Trimming took 1 base from V and 4 from J; bases not matched to a gene: 7. Germline V lookup: CDR1 MGHRA, CDR2 YSYEKL. The CDR3 sequence is 18 residues long. TCRdb ran MiXCR on the 5' RACE reads and lists one entry per CDR3 protein. The sample shows roughly 48,000 distinct CDR3 sequences, roughly 7.3% of them seen only once. Material: blood, either unsorted or a sorted T cell fraction (not recorded which). The chain is built from TRBV4-1 and TRBJ2-2; 12 bases are a match to TRBD2. The clonotype comes from a female donor with ankylosing spondylitis or in good health (not recorded which). The CDR3 is CASSQVAPTSGGTGELFF. The CDR3, as DNA: TGCGCCAGCAGCCAAGTCGCCCCGACTAGCGGGGGCACCGGGGAGCTGTTTTTT.